A single sample gave rise to the 10 T cell receptor beta chains below, sequenced in a study of cytomegalovirus exposure and HLA in healthy donors. Both 60 Vbeta primers and 13 Jbeta primers went into the PCR. The data were produced by immunoSEQ multiplex PCR, yet TCRdb's version contains in-frame clones alone and is incomplete. The data contain fewer than 200,000 clones, over 70% of them seen just once; the ten biggest clones take up 7% to 8.5%. Source material: PBMCs. These receptors all stem from a male donor in good health and CMV-seropositive.

V is TRBV7-2 and J is TRBJ1-1, with 7 bases fitting TRBD1. The CDR3 has 14 amino acids. V dropped 5 bases and J dropped 1; count of bases not matched to a gene: 4. The germline gives CDR1 SGHTA, CDR2 FQGNSA. In DNA, the CDR3 is TGTGCCAGCAGCGCTCGACAGGGGAACACTGAAGCTTTCTTT. It codes for CASSARQGNTEAFF.

This chain connects TRBV19 to TRBJ1-4; perhaps TRBD1 as D (6 bases). CDR3 length: 15 amino acids. V lost 5 bases and J 1 base, leaving 11 bases between the germline ends. Germline V gene data show CDR1 as LNHDA and CDR2 as SQIVND (reference sequence). This CDR3 reads CASSLQQGTNEKLFF. CDR3 nucleotides: TGTGCCAGTAGTCTCCAACAGGGAACTAATGAAAAACTGTTTTTT.

The chain recombines TRBV5-1 with TRBJ2-5; tentative D call: TRBD1 (6 bases). The germline V and J ends were trimmed by 4 bases and 2 bases, with 15 bases remaining between them. This CDR3 spans 15 amino acids. Germline lookup yields CDR1 SGHRS and CDR2 YFSETQ. The CDR3 DNA is TGCGCCAGCAGCCTGTTAGTGGGGGCACAAGAGACCCAGTACTTC. Protein: CASSLLVGAQETQYF.

The table lists this clone with a few counts. V and J are TRBV27 and TRBJ1-1; D call uncertain. CDR1 and CDR2 from the germline V gene are MNHEY and SMNVEV (reference sequence). V shed 11 bases and J shed 11 bases, with 12 bases lying between them. The CDR3 consists of 9 residues. CDR3 bases: TGTGCCGGTCCGACTGCGGCTTTCTTT. The encoded protein is CAGPTAAFF.

The rearrangement joins TRBV25-1 to TRBJ2-2; D is possibly TRBD2 (5 bases). The CDR3 covers 14 residues. The V end was cut by 5 bases, the J end by 4 bases, with 11 bases between. The germline gives CDR1 MGHDK, CDR2 SYGVNS. The DNA of the CDR3 is TGTGCCAGCAGTTTCGGGGTTGTCACCGGGGAGCTGTTTTTT. Protein product: CASSFGVVTGELFF.

The CDR3 nucleotides are TGCGCCAGCAGCTTGACGTATGGACAGGGGTCGGACACTGAAGCTTTCTTT. The encoded protein is CASSLTYGQGSDTEAFF. This chain links TRBV5-1 with TRBJ1-1, with 9 bases fitting TRBD1. Germline CDR1 and CDR2: SGHRS and YFSETQ. Losses at the gene ends were 1 base for V and 3 bases for J; bases not matched to a gene: 10. This CDR3 has 17 residues.

In this sample, this clone turned up once. The chain is built from TRBV30 and TRBJ1-2; D might be TRBD1 (6 bases). The CDR3 length is 18 residues. Per germline, CDR1 GTSNPN and CDR2 SVGIG (reference sequence). V lost 5 bases and J 2 bases, leaving 27 bases between the germline ends. The CDR3 DNA follows: TGTGCCTGGGCCAGGGGAAAGACATTCTTGGTGGGGAACTATGGCTACACCTTC. This gives the protein CAWARGKTFLVGNYGYTF.

The chain joins TRBV25-1 to TRBJ2-2, with unresolved D. The CDR3 has 11 amino acids. V was shortened by 7 bases and J by 6 bases, with 6 bases between the two germline ends. Germline V lookup: CDR1 MGHDK, CDR2 SYGVNS. CDR3 sequence (DNA): TGTGCCAGCATGTATTCCGGGGAGCTGTTTTTT. It yields the protein CASMYSGELFF.

This clone was observed a handful of times. This chain connects TRBV4-2 to TRBJ2-2; 12 bases fit TRBD2. CDR1 LGHNA and CDR2 YNFKEQ come from the germline V gene. Trimming took 4 bases from V and 7 from J; bases not matched to a gene: 7. The CDR3 covers 16 residues. The CDR3 nucleotides read TGTGCCAGCAGCCCCCAACTAGCGGGGGGTATCGGGGAGCTGTTTTTT. Translation gives CASSPQLAGGIGELFF.

This clone was counted a few times. The V gene is TRBV6-1, the J gene TRBJ1-1; D remains ambiguous. V shed 5 bases and J shed 4 bases, with 11 bases lying between them. Germline CDR1 MNHNS, CDR2 SASEGT. CDR3 length: 13 residues. The CDR3 DNA reads as TGTGCCAGCAGTATGAGGGTGCGCACTGAAGCTTTCTTT. Translating it yields CASSMRVRTEAFF.